These 16 T cell receptor beta chains originate from one sample sequenced in a study of blood T cell repertoires in COVID-19. Assay: immunoSEQ multiplex PCR; the TCRdb copy retains only in-frame clones and omits some. This repertoire shows around 100,000 clones, 80% found once; its top ten account for 12%. The sequenced sample consisted of peripheral blood. The source is a woman in her 70s with acute or convalescent COVID-19.

This rearrangement joins TRBV7-2 to TRBJ1-2; tentative D call: TRBD1 (5 bases). Germline CDR1 reads SGHTA; CDR2 reads FQGNSA. Trimming removed 6 bases at V and 3 bases at J, with 14 bases between. The CDR3 is made up of 14 amino acids. Written as DNA, the CDR3 is TGTGCCAGCAGACCGGGGGGTGGGGACTATGGCTACACCTTC. It yields the protein CASRPGGGDYGYTF.

The chain is built from TRBV7-8 and TRBJ2-3; 10 bases line up with TRBD2. The CDR3 extends over 17 amino acids. Trimming removed 5 bases from V and 1 base from J; junction bases left unmatched: 9. Germline V lookup: CDR1 SGHVS, CDR2 FQNEAQ. The CDR3 bases are TGTGCCAGCAGCCCCGGCGGCCTAGCGGGGGGCACAGATACGCAGTATTTT. Protein: CASSPGGLAGGTDTQYF.

The V and J genes are TRBV27 and TRBJ2-5; 12 bases fit TRBD2. The CDR3 contains 15 residues. Trimming took 5 bases from V and 8 from J; bases not matched to a gene: 9. Germline CDR1 reads MNHEY; CDR2 reads SMNVEV (reference sequence). The CDR3 is CASSNSGLAGSTQYF. The CDR3 DNA sequence: TGTGCCAGCAGTAACTCCGGACTAGCGGGGAGCACCCAGTACTTC.

The V and J genes are TRBV19 and TRBJ1-4; D is perhaps TRBD1 (5 bases). The CDR3 is 15 amino acids. The ends were cut back, 7 bases at V and 4 bases at J, with 16 bases in the middle. CDR1 is LNHDA, CDR2 SQIVND, per germline (reference sequence). CDR3 amino acids: CASTPSGTVNEKLFF. The CDR3 nucleotides read TGTGCCAGTACCCCCTCCGGGACTGTTAATGAAAAACTGTTTTTT. The full variable domain, with the rest looked up from reference TRBV19 and TRBJ1-4, is DGGITQSPKYLFRKEGQNVTLSCEQNLNHDAMYWYRQDPGQGLRLIYYSQIVNDFQKGDIAEGYSVSREKKESFPLTVTSAQKNPTAFYLCASTPSGTVNEKLFFGSGTQLSVL.

The table lists this clone with a count of one. This chain joins TRBV10-3 and TRBJ2-7; weak D call: TRBD2 (6 bases). This CDR3 spans 14 amino acids. Germline CDR1 and CDR2: ENHRY and SYGVKD. The germline V and J ends were trimmed by 1 base and 3 bases, with 10 bases remaining between them. This CDR3 is CAISEFAGNYEQYV. CDR3 coding DNA: TGTGCCATCAGTGAGTTTGCGGGGAACTACGAGCAGTACGTC.

V gene TRBV5-4 combines with J gene TRBJ2-1, with D possibly TRBD1 on 5 matching bases. Trimming left V 2 bases short and J 4 bases short, with 13 bases between. The CDR3 is 15 amino acids. Germline-derived CDR1 and CDR2 are SGHNT and YYREEE (reference sequence). Here the CDR3 reads CASSLPGSSYNEQFF. The CDR3 region has the DNA TGTGCCAGCAGCTTACCAGGGTCCTCTTACAATGAGCAGTTCTTC.

The rearrangement joins TRBV19 to TRBJ2-3; 13 bases match TRBD2. The CDR3 loop spans 16 amino acids. Germline values: CDR1 LNHDA, CDR2 SQIVND (reference sequence). Trimming at V came to 6 bases and at J to 2 bases, leaving 5 bases not matched to a gene. Here the CDR3 reads CASRRTSGGVTDTQYF. The CDR3 DNA reads TGTGCCAGTAGACGGACTAGCGGGGGAGTCACAGATACGCAGTATTTT.

The V call is TRBV19, the J call TRBJ2-2; the match to TRBD1 covers 7 bases. CDR3 length: 14 residues. Germline V CDR1 and CDR2: LNHDA, SQIVND (reference sequence). J gave up 6 bases and V 4 bases, and 5 bases lay outside the gene matches. This CDR3 is CASSTRQGAGELFF. CDR3 nucleotide sequence: TGTGCCAGTAGTACCAGACAGGGTGCCGGGGAGCTGTTTTTT.

The J gene is TRBJ2-5, the V gene TRBV19; D might be TRBD2 (7 bases). The CDR3 has 15 residues. CDR1 is LNHDA and CDR2 is SQIVND in the germline V gene (reference sequence). Trimming took off 4 bases at V and 3 bases at J, with 15 bases between the two ends. The CDR3 loop is CASSSPRGQKETQYF. In nucleotides, the CDR3 is TGTGCCAGTAGTAGCCCGCGGGGGCAGAAAGAGACCCAGTACTTC.

The V call is TRBV10-3, the J call TRBJ1-4; 8 bases fit TRBD1. The CDR3 loop spans 13 amino acids. Germline-derived CDR1 and CDR2 are ENHRY and SYGVKD. V shed 10 bases, J shed 4 bases, and the junction held 5 bases outside the gene matches. The CDR3 region is CATNRGVNEKLFF. The CDR3, as DNA: TGTGCCACGAACAGGGGGGTTAATGAAAAACTGTTTTTT.

The chain links TRBV13 to TRBJ1-2; TRBD1 matches at 7 bases. The length of the CDR3 is 14 residues. Unmatched junction bases numbered 9, after V lost 5 bases and J lost 6 bases. CDR1 PRHDT and CDR2 FYEKMQ come from the germline V gene (reference sequence). The CDR3 region has the DNA TGTGCCAGCAGCCGTGAACAGGGGTTGAATGGCTACACCTTC. It is translated as CASSREQGLNGYTF.

The chain is built from TRBV30 and TRBJ2-2; 8 bases line up with TRBD1. CDR3 length equals 15 residues. The germline V gene has CDR1 GTSNPN and CDR2 SVGIG (reference sequence). The V gene end was trimmed by 5 bases and the J gene end by 4 bases; junction bases not matched to a gene: 9. CDR3 amino acids: CAWLIGQGGTGELFF. The CDR3 nucleotides are TGTGCCTGGCTAATAGGACAGGGTGGCACCGGGGAGCTGTTTTTT.

This sequence joins TRBV9 and TRBJ2-3; the match to TRBD2 covers 10 bases. Germline V gene sequence: CDR1 SGDLS, CDR2 YYNGEE. The ends lost 1 base at V and 2 bases at J; junction bases unmatched: 4. The CDR3 consists of 16 residues. The CDR3 reads CASSVLAGALTDTQYF. The CDR3, as DNA: TGTGCCAGCAGCGTACTAGCGGGGGCTCTCACAGATACGCAGTATTTT.

This rearrangement joins TRBV6-1 to TRBJ1-1; D unclear. Germline CDR1 is MNHNS and CDR2 is SASEGT. This CDR3 has 14 residues. V lost 0 bases to trimming and J lost 3 bases, with 8 bases between them. CDR3 sequence: CASSEAGRYTEAFF. The CDR3 DNA sequence: TGTGCCAGCAGTGAAGCGGGCCGATACACTGAAGCTTTCTTT.

The gene calls are TRBV19 and TRBJ2-1, with a weak D call TRBD1 (6 bases). Per germline, CDR1 LNHDA and CDR2 SQIVND (reference sequence). The CDR3 is 14 residues long. Trimming stripped 6 bases from V and 2 bases from J, with 11 bases between. In DNA form, the CDR3 reads TGTGCCAGTAGGGAGACAGGCCCCTACAATGAGCAGTTCTTC. The encoded protein is CASRETGPYNEQFF.

The CDR3 bases are TGTGCCAGTCCTCCGAGGAACTTGTTTTTT. This encodes CASPPRNLFF. The chain joins TRBV27 to TRBJ1-4; D unresolved. Trimming left V 9 bases short and J 15 bases short, with 14 bases between. The CDR3 totals 10 residues. CDR1 MNHEY and CDR2 SMNVEV come from the germline V gene (reference sequence).